The clone carrying this T cell receptor beta chain was recorded at least ten times. The data were obtained in a study of neurological immune-mediated disorders. Deletions cut 1 base from V and 0 bases from J, with 10 bases between. CDR1 and CDR2 (germline): SGHTA, FQGNSA. The CDR3 covers 16 residues. Each CDR3 protein gets one entry after TCRdb re-called the 5' RACE reads with MiXCR. Among approximately 47,000 distinct CDR3 sequences listed, roughly 13% were seen once. This sample's time point: longitudinal time-point 3. The J gene is TRBJ1-3, the V gene TRBV7-2, with no clear D. The TCR was taken from a male donor with HTLV-1-associated myelopathy (HAM/TSP). The specimen sequenced was PBMCs. The CDR3, as DNA: TGTGCCAGCAGCTTAGGGGAGAGGAGCTCTGGAAACACCATATATTTT. As protein: CASSLGERSSGNTIYF.